This section outlines one T cell receptor beta chain sequence together with its context. The antigen is unknown. This specimen belongs to a study of immune evolution from preneoplasia to lung adenocarcinoma. Study findings and constraints: Normal lung had highest clonality; later lesions appeared denser, more diverse.

CDR3 length: 12 residues. The V and J ends lost 3 bases and 12 bases, in that order; junction bases with no gene match: 1. Germline CDR1 reads SGHAT; CDR2 reads FQNNGV. Patient tissue came from resections in Japan or China, 2014–2017. Two lung cancer pathologists independently confirmed each histologic diagnosis. Assay used: immunoSEQ multiplex PCR; TCRdb lists only in-frame clones, some missing. The sample lists around 41,000 clones, approximately 80% seen once, with about 4.7% in the top ten. The chain joins TRBV11-2 to TRBJ2-1; 11 bases align to TRBD2. Sequenced input: FFPE invasive lung adenocarcinoma tissue. This TCR came from a person between 60 and 70 years old with lung adenocarcinoma. The CDR3, as DNA: TGTGCCAGCAGCTTGGGACTAGCGGTGCAGTTCTTC. Translation gives CASSLGLAVQFF.